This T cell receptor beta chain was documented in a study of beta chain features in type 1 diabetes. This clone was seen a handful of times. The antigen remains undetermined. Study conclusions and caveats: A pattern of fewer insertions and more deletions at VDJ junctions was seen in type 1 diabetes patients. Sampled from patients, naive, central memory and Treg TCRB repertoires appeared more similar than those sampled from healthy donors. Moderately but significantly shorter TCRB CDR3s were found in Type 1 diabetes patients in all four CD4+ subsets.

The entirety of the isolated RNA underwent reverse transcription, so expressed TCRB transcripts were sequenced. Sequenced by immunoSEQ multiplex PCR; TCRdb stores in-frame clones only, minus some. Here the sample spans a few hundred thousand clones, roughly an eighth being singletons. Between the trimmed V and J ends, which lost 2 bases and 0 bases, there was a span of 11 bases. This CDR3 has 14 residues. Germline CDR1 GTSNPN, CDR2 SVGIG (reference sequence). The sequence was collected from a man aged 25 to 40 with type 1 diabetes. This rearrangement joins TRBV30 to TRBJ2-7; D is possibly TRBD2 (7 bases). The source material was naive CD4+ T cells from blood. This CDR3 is CAWSRGGSSYEQYF. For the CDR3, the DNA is TGTGCCTGGAGTAGGGGGGGCAGCTCCTACGAGCAGTACTTC. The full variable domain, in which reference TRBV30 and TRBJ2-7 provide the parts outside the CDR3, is SQTIHQWPATLVQPVGSPLSLECTVEGTSNPNLYWYRQAAGRGLQLLFYSVGIGQISSEVPQNLSASRPQDRQFILSSKKLLLSDSGFYLCAWSRGGSSYEQYFGPGTRLTVT.